These T cell receptor beta chains were read from a single sample in a study of memory CD4+ T cells and cytomegalovirus serostatus. The assay was immunoSEQ multiplex PCR, and TCRdb's table has in-frame clones only and misses some. The sample consists of under 70,000 clones, 80% to 90% of them appearing once. Source material: memory CD4+ T cells from blood. All receptors come from an adult in good health and CMV-seronegative. The CDR3 runs from the conserved cysteine through the conserved F or W. The D gene is left open where the match is weak. Expanded clones get a size class; other rows say once, few or many, or leave the size out.

TRBJ1-3 | NA | NA | TRBV5-1 | CASSLGEVTSGNTIYF | TGCGCCAGCAGCTTGGGGGAAGTCACCTCTGGAAACACCATATATTTT
TRBJ2-1 | few | NA | TRBV15 | CATSRVQGYNEQFF | TGTGCCACCAGCAGAGTCCAAGGTTACAATGAGCAGTTCTTC
TRBJ2-2 | NA | TRBD2 | TRBV7-6 | CASSLVGSGSSTGELFF | TGTGCCAGCAGCTTAGTCGGTAGCGGGAGCAGCACCGGGGAGCTGTTTTTT
TRBJ2-1 | NA | TRBD2 | TRBV7-3 | CASSLPGLAGGTDNEQFF | TGTGCCAGCAGCTTGCCGGGACTAGCGGGGGGAACCGACAATGAGCAGTTCTTC
TRBJ2-7 | NA | TRBD2 | TRBV10-2 | CASSLAGDSYEQYF | TGCGCCAGCAGCCTAGCGGGCGACTCCTACGAGCAGTACTTC
TRBJ2-3 | NA | NA | TRBV6-5 | CASSYGAVKGTDTQYF | TGTGCCAGCAGTTACGGGGCGGTTAAGGGCACAGATACGCAGTATTTT
TRBJ1-2 | NA | NA | TRBV10-3 | CAISGGMDYGYTF | TGTGCCATCAGTGGTGGAATGGACTATGGCTACACCTTC
TRBJ2-7 | NA | NA | TRBV15 | CATSRDRSSYEQYF | TGTGCCACCAGCAGAGATCGGAGCTCCTACGAGCAGTACTTC
TRBJ1-5 | NA | NA | TRBV9 | CASSVDSQPNQPQHF | TGTGCCAGCAGCGTAGACAGTCAGCCGAATCAGCCCCAGCATTTT
TRBJ1-2 | NA | NA | TRBV7-2 | CASSLSNYGYTF | TGTGCCAGCAGCTTAAGTAACTATGGCTACACCTTC
TRBJ2-7 | NA | NA | TRBV7-2 | CASRGIGGSSYEQYF | TGTGCCAGCCGGGGGATAGGAGGCAGCTCCTACGAGCAGTACTTC
TRBJ2-3 | NA | NA | TRBV18 | CASSPSTDTQYF | TGTGCCAGCTCACCTAGCACAGATACGCAGTATTTT
TRBJ1-2 | NA | NA | TRBV6-1 | CATSPRRYGYTF | TGTGCCACCAGCCCCCGGCGCTATGGCTACACCTTC
TRBJ1-2 | NA | NA | TRBV7-8 | CASSLAERGLKSSGYTF | TGTGCCAGCAGCTTAGCGGAGCGGGGACTAAAATCATCCGGCTACACCTTC
TRBJ1-3 | NA | NA | TRBV2 | CASRKNQGNTIYF | TGTGCCAGCAGAAAAAACCAGGGAAACACCATATATTTT
TRBJ1-1 | few | NA | TRBV11-3 | CASSQTANTEAFF | TGTGCCAGCAGCCAGACAGCGAACACTGAAGCTTTCTTT
TRBJ1-5 | NA | NA | TRBV30 | CAWSVDRNQPQHF | TGTGCCTGGAGTGTAGATCGGAATCAGCCCCAGCATTTT
TRBJ1-5 | NA | TRBD1 | TRBV5-4 | CASSIQGTSNQPQHF | TGTGCCAGCAGCATACAGGGGACTAGCAATCAGCCCCAGCATTTT
TRBJ2-6 | NA | NA | TRBV14 | CASSQHMGAASGANVLTF | TGTGCCAGCAGCCAACATATGGGAGCGGCCTCTGGGGCCAACGTCCTGACTTTC
TRBJ1-1 | NA | TRBD1 | TRBV19 | CASSSDRRNTEAFF | TGTGCCAGTAGTTCGGACAGGCGGAACACTGAAGCTTTCTTT
TRBJ2-3 | NA | NA | TRBV4-3 | CASSPGTTDTQYF | TGCGCCAGCAGCCCCGGGACTACAGATACGCAGTATTTT
TRBJ2-7 | NA | NA | TRBV9 | CASSVAGEGYEQYF | TGTGCCAGCAGCGTAGCGGGAGAGGGCTACGAGCAGTACTTC
TRBJ2-7 | NA | NA | TRBV10-3 | CATRGGDRVSYEQYF | TGTGCCACCCGTGGCGGGGACAGAGTCTCCTACGAGCAGTACTTC
TRBJ1-2 | NA | TRBD1 | TRBV10-3 | CAISVQGGNYGYTF | TGTGCCATCAGCGTCCAAGGGGGCAACTATGGCTACACCTTC
TRBJ1-3 | NA | TRBD1 | TRBV7-3 | CASSAQGARGNTIYF | TGTGCCAGCAGCGCCCAGGGGGCGCGGGGAAACACCATATATTTT
TRBJ1-1 | NA | NA | TRBV5-1 | CASSLRTVPLDTEAFF | TGCGCCAGCAGCTTAAGGACAGTTCCTCTGGACACTGAAGCTTTCTTT
TRBJ1-1 | NA | TRBD1 | TRBV11-3 | CASSLSPGQTAFF | TGTGCCAGCAGCTTATCACCGGGACAGACCGCTTTCTTT
TRBJ2-7 | NA | TRBD1 | TRBV14 | CASSYFGTEFDEQYF | TGTGCCAGCAGCTACTTTGGGACAGAATTCGACGAGCAGTACTTC
TRBJ1-1 | NA | NA | TRBV19 | CASSPHEGGTEAFF | TGTGCCAGTAGCCCCCACGAGGGTGGTACTGAAGCTTTCTTT
TRBJ1-1 | NA | NA | TRBV5-6 | CASSLGLQNTEAFF | TGTGCCAGCAGCCTGGGACTTCAGAACACTGAAGCTTTCTTT
TRBJ2-1 | NA | TRBD2 | TRBV18 | CASSPSERLAGGLSSYNEQFF | TGTGCCAGCTCACCGAGTGAAAGACTAGCGGGAGGGTTAAGCTCCTACAATGAGCAGTTCTTC
TRBJ2-1 | NA | TRBD2 | TRBV7-2 | CASRRTSGVGNEQFF | TGTGCCAGCAGGCGGACTAGCGGTGTGGGCAATGAGCAGTTCTTC
TRBJ1-1 | medium-sized | NA | TRBV28 | CASSLGTANTEAFF | TGTGCCAGCAGTTTAGGTACAGCGAACACTGAAGCTTTCTTT
TRBJ1-2 | NA | NA | TRBV15 | CATSSRSVSLGQTTGNTF | TGTGCCACCAGCTCCCGATCGGTGTCGTTAGGACAGACCACAGGGAACACCTTC